This TCR beta chain was obtained from a study of early T cells in non-severe SARS-CoV-2 infection. Germline-derived CDR1 and CDR2 are SGHAT and FQNNGV. With 4 bases removed from V and 5 bases from J, the gap between germline ends came to 14 bases. The CDR3 contains 14 residues. This clonotype was seen a handful of times. TCRdb re-called the 5' RACE reads with MiXCR, one entry per CDR3 protein. The table has about 60,000 distinct CDR3 sequences, roughly 13% seen once. The sample consisted of whole blood. This chain links TRBV11-2 with TRBJ1-1; maybe TRBD1 (5 bases). The sequence was collected from an adult who was a healthcare worker with PCR-confirmed SARS-CoV-2 infection or an uninfected control (not recorded which). In nucleotides, the CDR3 is TGTGCCAGCAGCTCGCAGGGAGATGGAACTGAAGCTTTCTTT. Amino acid sequence: CASSSQGDGTEAFF.